The 21 T cell receptor beta chains presented below share a single source sample, sequenced in a study of graft-versus-host responses after intestinal transplantation. Profiling relied on immunoSEQ multiplex PCR, and the TCRdb table lists in-frame clones only, not all of them. Among 43,000 or so clones listed, roughly 93% were seen once. Sequencing was performed on PBMCs, taken about 790 days after a first intestinal transplant, on the day of a second. The receptors here all came from a human patient who received an intestinal transplant, so some T cells may come from the graft donor.

The chain joins TRBV6-1 to TRBJ2-2; possibly TRBD1 for D (5 bases). This CDR3 comprises 13 residues. Deletions cut 9 bases from V and 5 bases from J, with 13 bases between. Germline lookup yields CDR1 MNHNS and CDR2 SASEGT. The CDR3 region has the DNA TGTGCCAGGCAGGGTAGGGTTACCGGGGAGCTGTTTTTT. It translates to CARQGRVTGELFF.

The chain joins TRBV27 to TRBJ2-7; D not resolved. The CDR3 sequence is 11 residues long. The germline V gene has CDR1 MNHEY and CDR2 SMNVEV (reference sequence). V was clipped by 0 bases and J by 6 bases, with 3 bases between them. The CDR3 protein is CASSLSGEQYF. The DNA for the CDR3 is TGTGCCAGCAGTTTATCAGGCGAGCAGTACTTC.

V and J are TRBV19 and TRBJ2-5, with 15 bases that match TRBD2. Per germline, CDR1 LNHDA and CDR2 SQIVND (reference sequence). Trimming took 8 bases from V and 5 from J; bases not matched to a gene: 12. The CDR3 is 17 amino acids. CDR3 sequence: CASQPGTSGRYGETQYF. The CDR3 coding sequence is TGTGCCAGTCAACCCGGGACTAGCGGGAGGTACGGGGAGACCCAGTACTTC.

The rearrangement joins TRBV6-1 to TRBJ2-2; 13 positions match TRBD2. There are 17 residues in the CDR3. Germline CDR1 reads MNHNS; CDR2 reads SASEGT. V shed 4 bases, J shed 8 bases, and the junction held 10 bases outside the gene matches. The chain's CDR3 is CASSGTPGTSGAGELFF. The DNA for the CDR3 is TGTGCCAGCAGTGGGACCCCCGGGACTAGCGGGGCTGGGGAGCTGTTTTTT.

The gene calls are TRBV5-1 and TRBJ1-5, with a tentative D call TRBD1 (6 bases). Trimming cost V 1 base and J 1 base, with 9 bases left between them. The CDR3 is 15 amino acids. Germline CDR1 is SGHRS and CDR2 is YFSETQ. The CDR3 is CASSLYGQSNQPQHF. The CDR3 DNA follows: TGCGCCAGCAGCTTGTACGGACAGAGCAATCAGCCCCAGCATTTT.

The rearrangement joins TRBV30 to TRBJ2-4, with 10 bases lining up with TRBD2. This CDR3 is built from 16 residues. Germline CDR1 GTSNPN, CDR2 SVGIG (reference sequence). With 2 bases clipped from V and 10 bases from J, the junction kept 14 bases outside the gene matches. CDR3 coding DNA: TGTGCCTGGAGTCCTAGCCTTGGTGGAGCGGGAGGGATTCAGTACTTC. This gives the protein CAWSPSLGGAGGIQYF.

The V and J genes are TRBV30 and TRBJ2-1; 11 nucleotides align to TRBD2. Looked up from germline, CDR1 is GTSNPN and CDR2 is SVGIG (reference sequence). CDR3 length equals 15 residues. J was trimmed by 4 bases and V by 3 bases; bases with no gene match: 5. The CDR3 DNA sequence: TGTGCCTGGAGGTCGGGACTAGCGGTATACAATGAGCAGTTCTTC. As protein: CAWRSGLAVYNEQFF.

This chain uses TRBV6-1 with TRBJ2-7; D is tentatively TRBD1 or TRBD2 (5 bases each). In germline, CDR1 is MNHNS, CDR2 SASEGT. V dropped 7 bases and J dropped 0 bases, with 16 bases sitting between them. The CDR3 is 15 residues long. In DNA form, the CDR3 reads TGTGCCAGCATTAGACGGGGACGGAACTCCTACGAGCAGTACTTC. Its translation: CASIRRGRNSYEQYF.

The chain links TRBV7-6 to TRBJ2-3; the match to TRBD2 covers 7 bases. Germline V lookup: CDR1 SGHVS, CDR2 FNYEAQ. Trimming removed 5 bases from V and 2 bases from J; junction bases left unmatched: 4. There are 14 residues in the CDR3. The CDR3, as DNA: TGTGCCAGCAGCGAAGGACTAGACACAGATACGCAGTATTTT. This codes for CASSEGLDTDTQYF.

The chain couples TRBV27 to TRBJ2-1; D is possibly TRBD2 (6 bases). Trimming pared 6 bases from V and 8 bases from J, leaving 20 bases between. Germline values: CDR1 MNHEY, CDR2 SMNVEV (reference sequence). The CDR3 consists of 15 residues. The CDR3, as DNA: TGTGCCAGCAGAGACCGGGACTCGGGGCTTGATGAGCAGTTCTTC. Protein: CASRDRDSGLDEQFF.

The genes are TRBV27 and TRBJ1-2; D remains unclear. Germline CDR1 and CDR2: MNHEY and SMNVEV (reference sequence). CDR3 size: 15 residues. V lost 3 bases to trimming and J lost 0 bases, with 11 bases between them. CDR3 in amino acids: CASSFSRSANYGYTF. The CDR3 DNA follows: TGTGCCAGCAGTTTCAGTCGCTCGGCTAACTATGGCTACACCTTC.

The J gene is TRBJ1-4, the V gene TRBV10-1; unclear D gene. The germline V and J ends were trimmed by 4 bases and 1 base, with 4 bases remaining between them. CDR1 WNHNN and CDR2 SYGVQD come from the germline V gene (reference sequence). The CDR3 extends over 13 amino acids. This CDR3 reads CASSVRTNEKLFF. For the CDR3, the DNA is TGCGCCAGCAGTGTACGAACTAATGAAAAACTGTTTTTT.

This chain joins TRBV18 and TRBJ2-1; 7 nucleotides match TRBD2. Germline values: CDR1 KGHSH, CDR2 LQKENI. Trimming took 5 bases from V and 8 from J; bases not matched to a gene: 6. The CDR3 length is 13 residues. The CDR3 is CASSVGSGDEQFF. DNA for the CDR3: TGTGCCAGCTCAGTTGGCAGCGGGGATGAGCAGTTCTTC.

The chain joins TRBV27 to TRBJ1-1, with D maybe TRBD1 (6 bases). Between the trimmed V and J ends, which lost 0 bases and 6 bases, there was a span of 17 bases. The CDR3 runs to 16 residues. In germline, CDR1 is MNHEY, CDR2 SMNVEV (reference sequence). The CDR3 region is CASSLSRCRGGAEAFF. CDR3 in DNA: TGTGCCAGCAGTTTATCCCGGTGTCGGGGGGGCGCTGAAGCTTTCTTT.

The rearrangement uses TRBV28 and TRBJ1-6, with D unclear. The CDR3 loop spans 11 amino acids. The germline CDR1 and CDR2 sequences are MDHEN and SYDVKM. V lost 5 bases and J 10 bases, leaving 6 bases between the germline ends. In DNA form, the CDR3 reads TGTGCCAGCAGTGGGAGCTCACCCCTCCACTTT. Its translation: CASSGSSPLHF.

This clone has a single count. V usage is TRBV5-1 and J usage is TRBJ1-1; a weak D match, TRBD1 (6 bases). The V and J ends lost 2 bases and 4 bases respectively, with 15 bases between them. The CDR3 loop spans 15 amino acids. The V gene's germline CDR1 is SGHRS and CDR2 YFSETQ. Here the CDR3 reads CASSFRGALGTEAFF. The CDR3 DNA is TGCGCCAGCAGCTTTCGGGGGGCGCTGGGCACTGAAGCTTTCTTT.

V usage is TRBV4-2 and J usage is TRBJ2-7, with unresolved D. The CDR3 is made up of 14 amino acids. The germline CDR1 and CDR2 sequences are LGHNA and YNFKEQ. With 5 bases removed from V and 0 bases from J, the gap between germline ends came to 11 bases. The chain's CDR3 is CASSDDVLSYEQYF. CDR3 DNA: TGTGCCAGCAGCGATGATGTACTCTCCTACGAGCAGTACTTC.

This chain uses TRBV7-2 with TRBJ2-7; 8 bases fit TRBD1. The germline CDR1 and CDR2 sequences are SGHTA and FQGNSA. The CDR3 is 15 amino acids. Trimming took 4 bases from V and 0 from J; bases not matched to a gene: 5. The CDR3 bases are TGTGCCAGCAGCTCTCCGGACAGGGTCTCCTACGAGCAGTACTTC. Translating it yields CASSSPDRVSYEQYF. Full variable domain (missing parts from reference TRBV7-2 and TRBJ2-7): GAGVSQSPSNKVTEKGKDVELRCDPISGHTALYWYRQSLGQGLEFLIYFQGNSAPDKSGLPSDRFSAERTGGSVSTLTIQRTQQEDSAVYLCASSSPDRVSYEQYFGPGTRLTVT.

The chain links TRBV6-1 to TRBJ1-1; D is possibly TRBD1 (5 bases). Trimming removed 5 bases from V and 4 bases from J, with 14 bases in between. The CDR3 spans 14 residues. Germline-derived CDR1 and CDR2 are MNHNS and SASEGT. CDR3 nucleotides: TGTGCCAGCAGTCCCCCGAGGGGAAGCACTGAAGCTTTCTTT. Its protein is CASSPPRGSTEAFF.

V gene TRBV30 combines with J gene TRBJ1-1; D is unresolved. Trimming left V 2 bases short and J 6 bases short, with 10 bases between. Germline loops: CDR1 GTSNPN, CDR2 SVGIG (reference sequence). The CDR3 loop spans 12 amino acids. This chain's CDR3 is CAWSRLLSEAFF. CDR3 coding DNA: TGTGCCTGGAGTCGCTTACTGTCTGAAGCTTTCTTT. Supplemented by reference TRBV30 and TRBJ1-1, the full variable domain reads SQTIHQWPATLVQPVGSPLSLECTVEGTSNPNLYWYRQAAGRGLQLLFYSVGIGQISSEVPQNLSASRPQDRQFILSSKKLLLSDSGFYLCAWSRLLSEAFFGQGTRLTVV.

This clone appeared once. This chain connects TRBV28 to TRBJ2-7; 7 bases fit TRBD1. This CDR3 spans 12 amino acids. From germline, CDR1 is MDHEN and CDR2 SYDVKM. Trimming at V came to 4 bases and at J to 3 bases, leaving 0 bases not matched to a gene. Written as DNA, the CDR3 is TGTGCCAGCAGTTACAGGGGCTACGAGCAGTACTTC. It encodes CASSYRGYEQYF.